The 9 T cell receptor beta chains presented below share a single source sample, sequenced in a study of early T cells in non-severe SARS-CoV-2 infection. MiXCR, run by TCRdb on the 5' RACE reads, gives a single entry per CDR3 protein. The sample has just under 65,000 distinct CDR3 sequences, around 6.5% seen once; the top ten hold about 3%. The input for sequencing was whole blood, taken at baseline. The receptors stem from an adult who was a healthcare worker with PCR-confirmed SARS-CoV-2 infection or an uninfected control (not recorded which).

This clonotype came up many times. The V call is TRBV7-9, the J call TRBJ2-7; 11 positions agree with TRBD2. The CDR3 sequence is 15 residues long. Looked up from germline, CDR1 is SEHNR and CDR2 is FQNEAQ (reference sequence). The junction had 6 bases not matched to a gene; V was cut back by 6 bases and J by 2 bases. For the CDR3, the DNA is TGTGCCAGCAGTCCCATAGCGGGAGGGACCTACGAGCAGTACTTC. It is translated as CASSPIAGGTYEQYF.

A word on this clonotype: No conserved phenylalanine or tryptophan ends this CDR3, so it is likely a read error. V usage is TRBV13 and J usage is TRBJ2-4, with D unclear. The V gene's germline CDR1 is PRHDT and CDR2 FYEKMQ (reference sequence). V lost 5 bases, J lost 5 bases, and 13 bases lay in between. CDR3 length equals 14 residues. CDR3: CASSTKTGENIQYL. CDR3 bases: TGTGCCAGCAGCACAAAGACTGGGGAAAACATTCAGTACCTC.

This chain joins TRBV6-2 or TRBV6-3 and TRBJ2-2; the D gene is possibly TRBD1 (6 bases). The CDR3 consists of 16 residues. Looked up from germline, CDR1 is MNHEY and CDR2 is SVGEGT. Trimming cost V 0 bases and J 1 base, with 9 bases left between them. The CDR3 is CASSYSQTGNTGELFF. Here the CDR3 DNA reads TGTGCCAGCAGTTACTCCCAGACAGGGAACACCGGGGAGCTGTTTTTT.

The J gene is TRBJ2-7, the V gene TRBV7-2, with 10 bases that match TRBD2. Germline V gene data show CDR1 as SGHTA and CDR2 as FQGNSA. This CDR3 comprises 15 residues. Trimming cost V 5 bases and J 3 bases; bases outside gene matches: 7. The CDR3, as DNA: TGTGCCAGCAGCATAGGACTAGCGGAAAACTACGAGCAGTACTTC. Amino acids: CASSIGLAENYEQYF.

This clonotype has a handful of counts. The chain joins TRBV18 to TRBJ2-2, with D maybe TRBD1 (6 bases). The V gene lost 2 bases and the J gene lost 6 bases, with 22 bases spanning the gap. The CDR3 has 18 residues. Germline V lookup: CDR1 KGHSH, CDR2 LQKENI. The CDR3 loop reads CASSPYDSTGTRSGELFF. CDR3 sequence (DNA): TGTGCCAGCTCACCATACGATTCAACCGGGACACGGTCCGGGGAGCTGTTTTTT.

This clonotype was found many times. V and J are TRBV7-9 and TRBJ2-5; D is undetermined. The CDR3 consists of 14 residues. Germline CDR1 SEHNR, CDR2 FQNEAQ (reference sequence). V was shortened by 5 bases and J by 2 bases, with 12 bases between the two germline ends. CDR3 nucleotides: TGTGCCAGCAGCCACTTGTGGGAACAAGAGACCCAGTACTTC. It encodes CASSHLWEQETQYF. Full variable domain (outside the CDR3, taken from reference TRBV7-9 and TRBJ2-5): DTGVSQNPRHKITKRGQNVTFRCDPISEHNRLYWYRQTLGQGPEFLTYFQNEAQLEKSRLLSDRFSAERPKGSFSTLEIQRTEQGDSAMYLCASSHLWEQETQYFGPGTRLLVL.

This clonotype was seen repeatedly, ten times or more. This rearrangement joins TRBV18 to TRBJ2-3, with TRBD2 matching over 10 bases. With V trimmed by 8 bases and J by 1 base, 6 bases remained unmatched. The CDR3 spans 15 residues. Germline CDR1 KGHSH, CDR2 LQKENI. The CDR3 protein is CASSPGTSGTDTQYF. As DNA, the CDR3 is TGTGCCAGCAGCCCCGGGACTAGCGGCACAGATACGCAGTATTTT.

The CDR3 is CASSHDGLASGYTF. The CDR3 DNA reads as TGTGCCAGCAGCCACGATGGGCTTGCGTCTGGCTACACCTTC. The chain carries TRBV7-2 and TRBJ1-2; D call uncertain. The CDR3 runs 14 residues. Trimming removed 5 bases at V and 7 bases at J, with 17 bases between. Germline CDR1 is SGHTA and CDR2 is FQGNSA.

In its sample, this clonotype was seen a few times. The chain is built from TRBV29-1 and TRBJ2-1; no reliable D call. Germline V CDR1 and CDR2: SQVTM, ANQGSEA. Trimming stripped 8 bases from V and 2 bases from J, with 13 bases between. The CDR3 consists of 13 residues. In nucleotides, the CDR3 is TGCAGCACGACACGGGTGGCCTACAATGAGCAGTTCTTC. Its protein is CSTTRVAYNEQFF.